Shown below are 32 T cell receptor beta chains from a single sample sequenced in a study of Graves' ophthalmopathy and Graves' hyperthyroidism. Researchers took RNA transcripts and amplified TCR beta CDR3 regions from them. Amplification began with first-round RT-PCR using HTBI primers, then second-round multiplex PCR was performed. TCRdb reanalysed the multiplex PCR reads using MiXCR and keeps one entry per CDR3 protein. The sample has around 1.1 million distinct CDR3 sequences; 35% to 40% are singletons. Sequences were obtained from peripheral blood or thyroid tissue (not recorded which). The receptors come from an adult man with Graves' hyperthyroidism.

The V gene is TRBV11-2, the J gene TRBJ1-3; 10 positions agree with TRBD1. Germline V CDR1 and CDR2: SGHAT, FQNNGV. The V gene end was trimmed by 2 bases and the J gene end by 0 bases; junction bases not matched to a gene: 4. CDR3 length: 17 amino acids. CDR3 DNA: TGTGCCAGCAGCTTATGGACAGGGGGGATCTCTGGAAACACCATATATTTT. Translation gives CASSLWTGGISGNTIYF.

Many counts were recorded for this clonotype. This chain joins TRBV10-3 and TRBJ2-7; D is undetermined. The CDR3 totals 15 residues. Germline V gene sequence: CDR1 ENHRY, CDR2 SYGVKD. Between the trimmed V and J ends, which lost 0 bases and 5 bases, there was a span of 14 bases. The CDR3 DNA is TGTGCCATCAGTGAGTCGTTTGGGGTCTCAAACGAGCAGTACTTC. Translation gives CAISESFGVSNEQYF.

Written as DNA, the CDR3 is TGCGCCAGCAGCCATACGACAGGGGGCGCGGCGGGCTACACCTTC. This gives the protein CASSHTTGGAAGYTF. This rearrangement joins TRBV4-1 to TRBJ1-2; TRBD1 matches at 10 bases. From germline, CDR1 is MGHRA and CDR2 YSYEKL. The CDR3 extends over 15 amino acids. J lost 8 bases, V lost 3 bases, and 9 bases had no gene match.

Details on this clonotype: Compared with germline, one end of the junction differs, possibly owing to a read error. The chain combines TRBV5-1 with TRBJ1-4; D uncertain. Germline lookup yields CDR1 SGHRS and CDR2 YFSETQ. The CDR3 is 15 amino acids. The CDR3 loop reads CASTMLSGLNEKLFF. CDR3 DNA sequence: TGTGCCAGCACCATGTTATCGGGCCTAAATGAAAAACTGTTTTTT.

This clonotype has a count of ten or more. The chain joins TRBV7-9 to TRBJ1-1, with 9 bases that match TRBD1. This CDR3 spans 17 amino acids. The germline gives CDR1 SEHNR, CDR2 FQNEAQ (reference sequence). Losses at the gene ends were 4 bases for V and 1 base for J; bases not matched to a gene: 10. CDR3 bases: TGTGCCAGCAGCTACCCCTCAGGGGACAGGGCGAACACTGAAGCTTTCTTT. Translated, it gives CASSYPSGDRANTEAFF.

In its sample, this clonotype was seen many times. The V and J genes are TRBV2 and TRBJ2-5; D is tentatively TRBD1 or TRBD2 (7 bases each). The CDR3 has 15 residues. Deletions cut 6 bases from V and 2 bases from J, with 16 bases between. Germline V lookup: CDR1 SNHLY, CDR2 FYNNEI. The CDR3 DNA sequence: TGTGCCAGCAGAGCCGCAGGGGGAGGGCAAGAGACCCAGTACTTC. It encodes CASRAAGGGQETQYF. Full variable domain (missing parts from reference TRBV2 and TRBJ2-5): EPEVTQTPSHQVTQMGQEVILRCVPISNHLYFYWYRQILGQKVEFLVSFYNNEISEKSEIFDDQFSVERPDGSNFTLKIRSTKLEDSAMYFCASRAAGGGQETQYFGPGTRLLVL.

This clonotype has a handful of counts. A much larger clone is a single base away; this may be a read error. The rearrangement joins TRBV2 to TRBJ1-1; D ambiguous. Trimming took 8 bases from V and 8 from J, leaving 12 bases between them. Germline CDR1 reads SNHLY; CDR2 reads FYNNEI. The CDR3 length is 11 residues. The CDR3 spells CASGGTREAFF. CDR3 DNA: TGTGCCAGCGGTGGCACGAGGGAAGCTTTCTTT.

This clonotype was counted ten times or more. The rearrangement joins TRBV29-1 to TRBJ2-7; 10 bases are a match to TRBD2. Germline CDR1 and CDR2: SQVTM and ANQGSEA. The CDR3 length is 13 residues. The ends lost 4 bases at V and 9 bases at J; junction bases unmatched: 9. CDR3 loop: CSVGELAGKSQYF. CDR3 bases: TGCAGCGTTGGAGAACTAGCGGGAAAATCGCAGTACTTC.

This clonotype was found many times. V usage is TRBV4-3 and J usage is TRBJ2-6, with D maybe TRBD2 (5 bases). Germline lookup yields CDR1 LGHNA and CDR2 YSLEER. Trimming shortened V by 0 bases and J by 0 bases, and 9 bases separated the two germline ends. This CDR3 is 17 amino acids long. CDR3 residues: CASSQDPGISGANVLTF. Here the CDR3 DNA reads TGCGCCAGCAGCCAAGATCCCGGGATCTCTGGGGCCAACGTCCTGACTTTC.

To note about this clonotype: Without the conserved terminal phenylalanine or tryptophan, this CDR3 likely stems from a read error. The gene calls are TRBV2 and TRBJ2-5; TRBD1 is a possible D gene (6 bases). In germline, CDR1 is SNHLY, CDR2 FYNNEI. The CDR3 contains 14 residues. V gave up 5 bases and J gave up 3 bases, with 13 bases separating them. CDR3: CASSLKPGEETQYL. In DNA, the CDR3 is TGTGCCAGCAGTTTGAAGCCAGGGGAAGAGACCCAGTACCTC.

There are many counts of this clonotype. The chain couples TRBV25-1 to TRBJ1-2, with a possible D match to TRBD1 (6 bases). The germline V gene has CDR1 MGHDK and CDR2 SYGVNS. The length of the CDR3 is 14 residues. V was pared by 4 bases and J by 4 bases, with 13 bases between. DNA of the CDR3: TGTGCCAGCAGTGCCGCGACAGGAAGCTATGGCTACACCTTC. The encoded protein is CASSAATGSYGYTF.

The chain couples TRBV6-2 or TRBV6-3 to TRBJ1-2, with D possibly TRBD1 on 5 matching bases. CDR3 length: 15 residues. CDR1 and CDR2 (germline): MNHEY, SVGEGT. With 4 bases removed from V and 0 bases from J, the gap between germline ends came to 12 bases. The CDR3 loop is CASSSRQGANYGYTF. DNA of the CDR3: TGTGCCAGCAGTTCTCGGCAGGGCGCTAACTATGGCTACACCTTC.

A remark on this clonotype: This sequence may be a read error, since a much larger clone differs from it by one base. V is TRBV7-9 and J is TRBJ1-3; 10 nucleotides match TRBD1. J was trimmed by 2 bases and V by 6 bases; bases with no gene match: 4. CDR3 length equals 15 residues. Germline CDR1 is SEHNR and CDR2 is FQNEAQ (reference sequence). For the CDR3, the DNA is TGTGCCAGCAGTTTCGGACAGGGGGCTGGAAACACCATATATTTT. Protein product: CASSFGQGAGNTIYF. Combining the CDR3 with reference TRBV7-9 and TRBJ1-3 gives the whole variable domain DTGVSQNPRHKITKRGQNVTFRCDPISEHNRLYWYRQTLGQGPEFLTYFQNEAQLEKSRLLSDRFSAERPKGSFSTLEIQRTEQGDSAMYLCASSFGQGAGNTIYFGEGSWLTVV.

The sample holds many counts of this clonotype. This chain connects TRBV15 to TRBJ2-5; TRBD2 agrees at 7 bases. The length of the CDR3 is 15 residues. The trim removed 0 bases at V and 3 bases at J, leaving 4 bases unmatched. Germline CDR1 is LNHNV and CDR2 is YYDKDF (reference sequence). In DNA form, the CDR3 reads TGTGCCACCAGCAGAGATCGGACTAGAGAAGAGACCCAGTACTTC. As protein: CATSRDRTREETQYF. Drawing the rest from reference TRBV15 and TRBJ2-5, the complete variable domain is DAMVIQNPRYQVTQFGKPVTLSCSQTLNHNVMYWYQQKSSQAPKLLFHYYDKDFNNEADTPDNFQSRRPNTSFCFLDIRSPGLGDTAMYLCATSRDRTREETQYFGPGTRLLVL.

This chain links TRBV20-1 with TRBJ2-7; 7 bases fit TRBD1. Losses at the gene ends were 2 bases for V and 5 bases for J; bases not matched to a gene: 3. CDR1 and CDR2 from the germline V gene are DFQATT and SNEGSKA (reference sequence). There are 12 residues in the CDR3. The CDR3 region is CSARKGAHEQYF. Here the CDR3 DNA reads TGCAGTGCTAGAAAGGGGGCCCACGAGCAGTACTTC.

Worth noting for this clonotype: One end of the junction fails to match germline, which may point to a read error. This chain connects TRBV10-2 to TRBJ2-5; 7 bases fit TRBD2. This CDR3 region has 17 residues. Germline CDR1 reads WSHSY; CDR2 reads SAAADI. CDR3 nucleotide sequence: TGTGCCAGCAGTTTAGCGGCCCCCGGGACTACGTCAGAGACCCAGTACTTC. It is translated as CASSLAAPGTTSETQYF.

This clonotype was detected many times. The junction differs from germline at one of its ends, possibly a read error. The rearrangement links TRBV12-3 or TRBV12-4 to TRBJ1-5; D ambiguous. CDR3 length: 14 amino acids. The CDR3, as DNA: TGTGCCAGCAGCTTAGTAGCAGAAAATCAGCCCCAGCATTTT. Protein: CASSLVAENQPQHF.

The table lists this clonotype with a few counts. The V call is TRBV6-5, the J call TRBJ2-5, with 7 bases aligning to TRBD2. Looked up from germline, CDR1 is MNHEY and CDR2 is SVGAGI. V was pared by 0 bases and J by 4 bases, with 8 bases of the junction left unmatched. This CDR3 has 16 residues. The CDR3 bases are TGTGCCAGCAGTTACTCAGAGTCGTGGGGGGGAGAGACCCAGTACTTC. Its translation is CASSYSESWGGETQYF.

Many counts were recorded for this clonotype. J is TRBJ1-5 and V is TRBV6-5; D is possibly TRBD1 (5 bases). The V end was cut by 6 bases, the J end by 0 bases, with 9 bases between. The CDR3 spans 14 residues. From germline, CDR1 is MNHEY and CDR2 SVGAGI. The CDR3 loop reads CASSRTFSNQPQHF. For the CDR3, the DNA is TGTGCCAGCAGCCGGACATTTAGCAATCAGCCCCAGCATTTT.

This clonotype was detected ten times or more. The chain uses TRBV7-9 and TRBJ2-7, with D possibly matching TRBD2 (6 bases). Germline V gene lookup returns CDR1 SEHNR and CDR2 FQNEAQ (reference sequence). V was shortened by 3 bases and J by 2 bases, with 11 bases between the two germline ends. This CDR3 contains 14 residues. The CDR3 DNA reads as TGTGCCAGCAGCTTTGGAGGGCTAACCTACGAGCAGTACTTC. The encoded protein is CASSFGGLTYEQYF. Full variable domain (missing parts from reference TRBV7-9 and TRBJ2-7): DTGVSQNPRHKITKRGQNVTFRCDPISEHNRLYWYRQTLGQGPEFLTYFQNEAQLEKSRLLSDRFSAERPKGSFSTLEIQRTEQGDSAMYLCASSFGGLTYEQYFGPGTRLTVT.

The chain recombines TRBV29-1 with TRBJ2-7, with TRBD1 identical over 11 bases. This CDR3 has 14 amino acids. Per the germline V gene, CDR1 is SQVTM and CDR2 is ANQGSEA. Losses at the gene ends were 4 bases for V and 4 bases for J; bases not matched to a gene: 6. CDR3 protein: CSVVGGTGGYEQYF. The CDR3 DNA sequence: TGCAGCGTTGTCGGGGGGACAGGGGGGTACGAGCAGTACTTC.

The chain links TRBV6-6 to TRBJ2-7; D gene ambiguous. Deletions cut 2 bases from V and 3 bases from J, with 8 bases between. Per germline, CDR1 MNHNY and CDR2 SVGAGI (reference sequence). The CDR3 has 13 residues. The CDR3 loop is CASSYDINYEQYF. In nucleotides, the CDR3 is TGTGCCAGCAGTTACGACATAAACTACGAGCAGTACTTC.

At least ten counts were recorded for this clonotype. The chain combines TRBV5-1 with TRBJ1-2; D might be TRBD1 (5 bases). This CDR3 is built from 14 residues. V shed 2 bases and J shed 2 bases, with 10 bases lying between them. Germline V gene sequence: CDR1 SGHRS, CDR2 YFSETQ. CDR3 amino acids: CASSFPGRNYGYTF. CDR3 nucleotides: TGCGCCAGCAGCTTCCCGGGACGGAACTATGGCTACACCTTC.

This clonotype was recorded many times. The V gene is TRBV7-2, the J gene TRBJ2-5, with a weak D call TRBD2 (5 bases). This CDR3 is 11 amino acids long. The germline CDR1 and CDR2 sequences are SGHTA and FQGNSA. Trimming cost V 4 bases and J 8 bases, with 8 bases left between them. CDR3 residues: CASSSRGTQYF. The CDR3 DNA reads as TGTGCCAGCAGCTCTCGGGGAACCCAGTACTTC.

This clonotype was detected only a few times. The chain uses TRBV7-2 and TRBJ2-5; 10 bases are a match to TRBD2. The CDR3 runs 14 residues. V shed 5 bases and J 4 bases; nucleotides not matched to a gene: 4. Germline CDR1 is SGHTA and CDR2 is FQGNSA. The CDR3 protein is CASSAGLALETQYF. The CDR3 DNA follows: TGTGCCAGCAGCGCGGGACTAGCGCTAGAGACCCAGTACTTC.

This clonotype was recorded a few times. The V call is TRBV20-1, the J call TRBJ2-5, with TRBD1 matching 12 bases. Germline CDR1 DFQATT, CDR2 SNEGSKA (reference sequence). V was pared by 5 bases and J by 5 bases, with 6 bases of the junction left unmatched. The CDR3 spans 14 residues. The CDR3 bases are TGCAGTGCTCCGGGACAGGGGGCTGTGGAGACCCAGTACTTC. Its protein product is CSAPGQGAVETQYF.

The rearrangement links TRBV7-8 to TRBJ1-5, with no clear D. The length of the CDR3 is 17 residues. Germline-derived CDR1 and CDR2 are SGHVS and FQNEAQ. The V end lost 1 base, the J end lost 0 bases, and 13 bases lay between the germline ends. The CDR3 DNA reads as TGTGCCAGCAGCTTAGGGACCCACGGGAGTAGCAATCAGCCCCAGCATTTT. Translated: CASSLGTHGSSNQPQHF.

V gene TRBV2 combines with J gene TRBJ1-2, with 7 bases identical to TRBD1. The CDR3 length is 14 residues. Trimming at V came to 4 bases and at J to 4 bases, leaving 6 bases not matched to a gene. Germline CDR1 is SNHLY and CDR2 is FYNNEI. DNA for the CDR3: TGTGCCAGCAGTGCTAGGTCAGGGGGCTATGGCTACACCTTC. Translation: CASSARSGGYGYTF.

DNA of the CDR3: TGTGCCAGCAGTTTAGGTTCGGGAGGGCCGTCTCAAGAGACCCAGTACTTC. Residues: CASSLGSGGPSQETQYF. The chain employs TRBV12-3 or TRBV12-4 and TRBJ2-5, with 8 positions matching TRBD2. The CDR3 is made up of 17 amino acids. J gave up 2 bases and V 1 base, and 9 bases lay outside the gene matches.

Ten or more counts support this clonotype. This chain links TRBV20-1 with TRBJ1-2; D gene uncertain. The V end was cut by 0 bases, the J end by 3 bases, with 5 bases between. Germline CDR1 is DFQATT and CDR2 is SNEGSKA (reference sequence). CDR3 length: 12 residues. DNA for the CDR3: TGCAGTGCTAGAGATGATTACTATGGCTACACCTTC. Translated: CSARDDYYGYTF.

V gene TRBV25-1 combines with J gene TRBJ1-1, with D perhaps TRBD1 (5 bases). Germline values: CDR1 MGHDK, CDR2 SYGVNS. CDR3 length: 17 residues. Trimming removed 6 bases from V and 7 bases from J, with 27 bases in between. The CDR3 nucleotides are TGTGCCAGCAGCGAACCCCTTTTGACGGGGGAGATTGGTGAAGCTTTCTTT. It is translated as CASSEPLLTGEIGEAFF. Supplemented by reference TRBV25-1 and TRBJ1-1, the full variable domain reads EADIYQTPRYLVIGTGKKITLECSQTMGHDKMYWYQQDPGMELHLIHYSYGVNSTEKGDLSSESTVSRIRTEHFPLTLESARPSHTSQYLCASSEPLLTGEIGEAFFGQGTRLTVV.

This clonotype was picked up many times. CDR3 loop: CSALTGDTIYF. In nucleotides, the CDR3 is TGCAGCGCCTTGACAGGGGACACCATATATTTT. This chain joins TRBV29-1 and TRBJ1-3, with TRBD1 matching 8 bases. Germline assignment: CDR1 SQVTM and CDR2 ANQGSEA. V lost 7 bases to trimming and J lost 8 bases; unmatched junction nucleotides: 4. The CDR3 has 11 amino acids.